There are a few counts of the clone carrying this T cell receptor (beta chain). CDR3 length: 16 residues. Trimming shortened V by 6 bases and J by 3 bases, and 20 bases separated the two germline ends. Germline CDR1 is KGHSH and CDR2 is LQKENI. These data originate in a study of blood T cell repertoires in COVID-19. Study context: The study drew acute and convalescent COVID-19 samples from the United States, Italy and Spain. T cells, B-cell-depleted T cells, or PBMCs supplied cDNA or gDNA.

Clones were sequenced by immunoSEQ multiplex PCR, and TCRdb holds only the in-frame ones, with some missing. The table includes some 25,000 clones, around 85% detected once. The sample comprised peripheral blood. The gene calls are TRBV18 and TRBJ1-1; TRBD1 is a possible D gene (6 bases). The sequence came from a man aged 50-60 years with active or convalescent COVID-19. CDR3 amino acids: CASSRDGWGRYTEAFF. Written as DNA, the CDR3 is TGTGCCAGCTCTCGGGATGGCTGGGGGCGGTACACTGAAGCTTTCTTT.